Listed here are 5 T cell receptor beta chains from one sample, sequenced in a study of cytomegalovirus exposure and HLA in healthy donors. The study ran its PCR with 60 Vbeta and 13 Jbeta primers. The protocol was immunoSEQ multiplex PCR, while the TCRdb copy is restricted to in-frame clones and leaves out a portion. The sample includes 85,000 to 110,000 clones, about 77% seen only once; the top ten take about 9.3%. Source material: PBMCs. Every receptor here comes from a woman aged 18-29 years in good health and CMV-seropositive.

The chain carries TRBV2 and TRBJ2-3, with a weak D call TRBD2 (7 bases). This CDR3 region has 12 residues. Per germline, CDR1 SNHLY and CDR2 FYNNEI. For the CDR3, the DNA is TGTGGTGGGACGAGGGGGGGAGATACGCAGTATTTT. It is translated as CGGTRGGDTQYF.

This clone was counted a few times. DNA of the CDR3: TGTGCCTGGCAGGACAGGGTTTTTGAAAAACTGTTTTTT. Translated, it gives CAWQDRVFEKLFF. The chain has TRBV30 and TRBJ1-4; 8 bases agree with TRBD1. The J segment lost 7 bases and the V segment lost 5 bases, leaving 6 bases of the junction unmatched. The CDR3 runs 13 residues. Germline assignment: CDR1 GTSNPN and CDR2 SVGIG (reference sequence).

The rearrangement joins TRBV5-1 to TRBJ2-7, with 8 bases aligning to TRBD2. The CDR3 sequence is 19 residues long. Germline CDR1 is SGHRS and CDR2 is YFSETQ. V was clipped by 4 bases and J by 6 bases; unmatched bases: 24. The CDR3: CASSLFPLIGGAPSLEQYF. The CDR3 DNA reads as TGCGCCAGCAGCCTATTTCCCCTAATCGGGGGGGCTCCCTCTCTCGAGCAGTACTTC.

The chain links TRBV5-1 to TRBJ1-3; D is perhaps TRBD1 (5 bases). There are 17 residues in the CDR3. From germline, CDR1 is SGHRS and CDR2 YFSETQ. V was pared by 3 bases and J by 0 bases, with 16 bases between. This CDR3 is CASSSRRDVDSGNTIYF. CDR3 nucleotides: TGCGCCAGCAGCTCACGGAGGGACGTCGACTCTGGAAACACCATATATTTT.

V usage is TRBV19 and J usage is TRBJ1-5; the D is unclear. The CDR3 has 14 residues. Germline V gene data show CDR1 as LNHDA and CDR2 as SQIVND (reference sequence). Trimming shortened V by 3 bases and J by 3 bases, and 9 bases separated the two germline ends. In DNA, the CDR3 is TGTGCCAGTAGTATCTTAGAGTACAATCAGCCCCAGCATTTT. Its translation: CASSILEYNQPQHF.